This T cell receptor beta chain was sequenced for a study of vaccination and CD4 T cells after COVID-19. This CDR3 comprises 10 residues. From germline, CDR1 is SNHLY and CDR2 FYNNEI. V trimming: 11 bases; J trimming: 2 bases; junction bases outside the gene matches: 0. As to treatment: roughly ten-day PBMC culture with coronavirus spike peptide pools or control peptides (ViraFEST assay). It was before the COVID-19 pandemic (2011-2018) that the unexposed donor's CD4+ T cells were collected. In its sample, this clonotype was seen a few times. Its target is not known. Researchers used the Oncomine TCR Beta short-read assay to sequence DNA from cultured CD4+ T cells. Someone extracted genomic DNA from cultured CD4+ T cells. TCRdb re-derived calls from the PCR reads in MiXCR, one entry per CDR3 protein. Of several thousand distinct CDR3 sequences in the sample, approximately 38% were seen once.

Sequenced: CD4+ T cells from blood, cultured in vitro. The J gene is TRBJ2-7, the V gene TRBV2; the match to TRBD2 covers 7 bases. The TCR comes from a human donor in good health. CDR3 in DNA: TGTGCCGCGGGAGCCTACGAGCAGTACTTC. Its translation: CAAGAYEQYF. The variable domain in full, with the rest retrieved from reference TRBV2 and TRBJ2-7, is EPEVTQTPSHQVTQMGQEVILRCVPISNHLYFYWYRQILGQKVEFLVSFYNNEISEKSEIFDDQFSVERPDGSNFTLKIRSTKLEDSAMYFCAAGAYEQYFGPGTRLTVT.